What follows are 20 T cell receptor beta chains derived from one specimen sequenced in a study of T-cell memory formation after mild COVID-19. TCRdb fed the 5' RACE reads into MiXCR, producing one record per CDR3 protein. The table lists 550,000 to 600,000 distinct CDR3 sequences, roughly a fifth of them singletons. Sequences were obtained from PBMCs or a T cell subset sorted from them (not recorded which). These receptors all come from an adult woman who had mild COVID-19 (a few samples of this study predate the infection). Cell type and time point are not known.

This clonotype was recorded a few times. This chain joins TRBV7-6 and TRBJ2-2, with D unresolved. The V gene lost 4 bases and the J gene lost 5 bases, with 14 bases spanning the gap. The CDR3 loop spans 15 amino acids. Germline values: CDR1 SGHVS, CDR2 FNYEAQ. The CDR3 loop reads CASSYRHKSTGELFF. In DNA, the CDR3 is TGTGCCAGCAGCTATCGGCACAAGAGTACCGGGGAGCTGTTTTTT.

This chain joins TRBV5-1 and TRBJ2-1, with 12 bases lining up with TRBD2. The CDR3 is made up of 14 amino acids. V lost 5 bases and J lost 9; bases outside the gene matches: 6. Germline V gene data show CDR1 as SGHRS and CDR2 as YFSETQ. The CDR3 spells CASRWTSGAVEQFF. Here the CDR3 DNA reads TGCGCCAGCAGGTGGACTAGCGGGGCGGTTGAGCAGTTCTTC.

The V and J genes are TRBV7-3 and TRBJ2-2; TRBD1 matches 8 bases. The CDR3 is 13 amino acids. Germline lookup yields CDR1 SGHTA and CDR2 FQGTGA. CDR3 DNA sequence: TGTGCAACACAGGGGGAGAACACCGGGGAGCTGTTTTTT. As protein: CATQGENTGELFF.

Points on this clonotype: One end of the junction does not line up with germline, which may come from a read error. The J gene is TRBJ1-1, the V gene TRBV6-2 or TRBV6-3; D not resolved. CDR1 and CDR2 from the germline V gene are MNHEY and SVGEGT. The CDR3 loop spans 13 amino acids. The CDR3 is CASTYSLGAEAFF. The CDR3 coding sequence is TGTGCCAGCACTTACAGTCTCGGGGCTGAAGCTTTCTTT.

This clonotype was observed a few times. This sequence joins TRBV30 and TRBJ2-7; D remains ambiguous. The CDR3 consists of 13 residues. The germline V gene encodes CDR1 GTSNPN and CDR2 SVGIG (reference sequence). Trimming left V 2 bases short and J 4 bases short, with 12 bases between. The CDR3 DNA sequence: TGTGCCTGGAGTTTGGCCGCCCTGTACGAGCAGTACTTC. Its protein product is CAWSLAALYEQYF.

The genes are TRBV28 and TRBJ2-7, with TRBD1 identical over 10 bases. Per germline, CDR1 MDHEN and CDR2 SYDVKM. J was trimmed by 5 bases and V by 8 bases; bases with no gene match: 6. There are 13 residues in the CDR3. The CDR3: CASHRDRGHEQYF. The DNA for the CDR3 is TGTGCCAGCCACCGGGACAGGGGCCACGAGCAGTACTTC.

This clonotype was counted a few times. The CDR3 DNA is TGTGCCAGCAGGCATACAGGGGAATACGAGCAGTACTTC. Protein product: CASRHTGEYEQYF. The V gene is TRBV27, the J gene TRBJ2-7; 7 nucleotides agree with TRBD1. With V trimmed by 6 bases and J by 4 bases, 6 bases remained unmatched. This CDR3 is built from 13 residues. From germline, CDR1 is MNHEY and CDR2 SMNVEV (reference sequence).

This clonotype was found a few times. The chain employs TRBV7-9 and TRBJ1-1; D uncertain. Germline V CDR1 and CDR2: SEHNR, FQNEAQ (reference sequence). Trimming left V 5 bases short and J 6 bases short, with 7 bases between. CDR3 length: 11 amino acids. This chain's CDR3 is CASSRSPEAFF. The DNA of the CDR3 is TGTGCCAGCAGCCGTTCTCCTGAAGCTTTCTTT. Full variable domain (missing parts from reference TRBV7-9 and TRBJ1-1): DTGVSQNPRHKITKRGQNVTFRCDPISEHNRLYWYRQTLGQGPEFLTYFQNEAQLEKSRLLSDRFSAERPKGSFSTLEIQRTEQGDSAMYLCASSRSPEAFFGQGTRLTVV.

The V call is TRBV7-9, the J call TRBJ2-3; D uncertain. Germline-derived CDR1 and CDR2 are SEHNR and FQNEAQ (reference sequence). The CDR3 spans 17 residues. The germline V and J ends were trimmed by 1 base and 0 bases, with 14 bases remaining between them. CDR3 DNA sequence: TGTGCCAGCAGCTTAGTTCCAGGCAACCCTAGCACAGATACGCAGTATTTT. The encoded protein is CASSLVPGNPSTDTQYF.

V usage is TRBV7-2 and J usage is TRBJ2-7; 8 nucleotides line up with TRBD2. After removal of 5 bases from V and 5 bases from J, the junction contained 11 bases not matched to a gene. This CDR3 comprises 15 residues. CDR1 is SGHTA and CDR2 is FQGNSA in the germline V gene. CDR3 residues: CASSPEGGLVHEQYF. The CDR3 DNA follows: TGTGCCAGCAGCCCCGAGGGGGGACTAGTCCACGAGCAGTACTTC.

This clonotype was picked up a small number of times. The chain links TRBV15 to TRBJ2-5; TRBD1 aligns across 8 bases. Germline V gives CDR1 LNHNV, CDR2 YYDKDF (reference sequence). After removal of 9 bases from V and 13 bases from J, the junction contained 10 bases not matched to a gene. CDR3 size: 11 residues. The CDR3 DNA sequence: TGTGCCACTCTACTACAGGGGGAGCTGTACTTC. Translating it yields CATLLQGELYF.

The chain combines TRBV12-3 or TRBV12-4 with TRBJ2-2; possibly TRBD1 for D (5 bases). Between the trimmed V and J ends, which lost 2 bases and 6 bases, there was a span of 13 bases. This CDR3 has 15 residues. CDR3 sequence: CASSLRQGVAGELFF. In DNA, the CDR3 is TGTGCCAGCAGTTTACGGCAGGGTGTGGCCGGGGAGCTGTTTTTT.

This clonotype was counted a few times. V usage is TRBV6-1 and J usage is TRBJ2-3; D not certain. Trimming stripped 6 bases from V and 5 bases from J, with 15 bases between. Germline values: CDR1 MNHNS, CDR2 SASEGT. This CDR3 is 14 amino acids long. CDR3 nucleotides: TGTGCCAGCAGGGCCGGGCCACAGCGAGATACGCAGTATTTT. This gives the protein CASRAGPQRDTQYF.

V usage is TRBV6-5 and J usage is TRBJ1-2; TRBD1 is a possible D gene (5 bases). CDR3 length equals 14 residues. The germline V gene has CDR1 MNHEY and CDR2 SVGAGI. V lost 8 bases to trimming and J lost 9 bases, with 22 bases between them. The CDR3 nucleotides read TGTGCCAGCGCCACCTTGAAAACAGGATCGCGCTACACCTTC. It yields the protein CASATLKTGSRYTF.

This clonotype turned up a few times. The genes are TRBV5-6 and TRBJ2-3, with D unresolved. CDR1 and CDR2 from the germline V gene are SGHDT and YYEEEE. V was trimmed by 3 bases and J by 0 bases, leaving 23 bases between them. The CDR3 is 19 residues long. The CDR3 region has the DNA TGTGCCAGCAGCTGGAGCCCTAAGCTGTTGGCTTTTAGCACAGATACGCAGTATTTT. It is translated as CASSWSPKLLAFSTDTQYF.

V is TRBV20-1 and J is TRBJ1-5, with a weak D call TRBD1 (6 bases). CDR1 and CDR2 (germline): DFQATT, SNEGSKA (reference sequence). CDR3 length: 19 residues. V shed 2 bases and J shed 1 base, with 24 bases lying between them. The CDR3 sequence is CSARPTGLAGDLSNQPQHF. DNA for the CDR3: TGCAGTGCTAGACCGACAGGCCTAGCAGGGGATTTGAGCAATCAGCCCCAGCATTTT.

CDR3 in DNA: TGTGCCAGCAGCCCCTTCGGACGGGAACCGACCCAGTACTTC. Translating gives CASSPFGREPTQYF. This chain uses TRBV27 with TRBJ2-5; perhaps TRBD2 as D (5 bases). The CDR3 is made up of 14 amino acids. V dropped 6 bases and J dropped 7 bases, with 18 bases sitting between them. Germline values: CDR1 MNHEY, CDR2 SMNVEV (reference sequence).

This clonotype has just a few counts. The rearrangement uses TRBV20-1 and TRBJ1-2; maybe TRBD1 (6 bases). Germline CDR1 and CDR2: DFQATT and SNEGSKA (reference sequence). The CDR3 has 13 residues. Trimming took 3 bases from V and 6 from J, leaving 14 bases between them. The CDR3 coding sequence is TGCAGTGCTAGTCGGGGGCGCAGCGATGGCTACACCTTC. As protein: CSASRGRSDGYTF.

V and J are TRBV7-6 and TRBJ2-5, with TRBD2 matching over 8 bases. Trimming at V came to 3 bases and at J to 2 bases, leaving 14 bases not matched to a gene. The V gene's germline CDR1 is SGHVS and CDR2 FNYEAQ. The CDR3 totals 18 residues. Written as DNA, the CDR3 is TGTGCCAGCAGCTTGGTGGCTAGCGGGCTCCCAGGGCAAGAGACCCAGTACTTC. Protein product: CASSLVASGLPGQETQYF.

This clonotype was observed a handful of times. This chain joins TRBV7-9 and TRBJ1-2; D remains unclear. The length of the CDR3 is 11 residues. Trimming pared 5 bases from V and 8 bases from J, leaving 9 bases between. Germline V lookup: CDR1 SEHNR, CDR2 FQNEAQ (reference sequence). CDR3 bases: TGTGCCAGCAGCCGGGGTGACGGCTACACCTTC. This encodes CASSRGDGYTF.